This T cell receptor (beta chain) came from a study of T cells after yellow fever vaccination. Study overall: Any fraction with a low cell number was prepared using SMART-Seq v4 Ultra Low Input.

The study's findings and limits: A small share of clonotypes appeared in both CD4 and CD8 compartments. Post-booster samples contained most primary-vaccination clones (around 95% CD4, about 90% CD8).

TCRdb fed the 5' RACE reads into MiXCR, producing one record per CDR3 protein. Of under 350,000 distinct CDR3 sequences in the sample, roughly 3.9% were seen once. CDR1 is MNHEY and CDR2 is SVGAGI in the germline V gene. The CDR3 runs to 14 residues. V shed 5 bases and J 4 bases; nucleotides not matched to a gene: 0. This clonotype was picked up many times. Its target is not known. J is TRBJ2-2 and V is TRBV6-5, with 11 positions matching TRBD1. The source material was PBMCs, sampled 5 days after the yellow fever booster vaccination. This TCR came from a man in his late teens or twenties who received the YFV17D yellow fever vaccine. CDR3 nucleotides: TGTGCCAGCAGTGGGACAGGGGGCACCGGGGAGCTGTTTTTT. Translating gives CASSGTGGTGELFF.